This TCR beta chain was obtained from a study of CD8 T cells in Susac syndrome. V was clipped by 6 bases and J by 3 bases, with 12 bases between them. The CDR3 extends over 13 amino acids. Reverse transcription of roughly 0.45 to 1 ug RNA used random hexamers. One entry per CDR3 protein results from TCRdb running MiXCR on the immunoSEQ multiplex PCR reads. The profile shows 100,000 to 150,000 distinct CDR3 sequences, over 75% of them singletons. The sequencing input was CD8+ T cells from PBMCs. The sequence was obtained from a human donor with multiple sclerosis. This chain links TRBV12-3 or TRBV12-4 with TRBJ2-7; a weak D match, TRBD1 (5 bases). CDR3 loop: CASSRALNYEQYF. DNA of the CDR3: TGTGCCAGCAGCAGGGCCTTGAACTACGAGCAGTACTTC.